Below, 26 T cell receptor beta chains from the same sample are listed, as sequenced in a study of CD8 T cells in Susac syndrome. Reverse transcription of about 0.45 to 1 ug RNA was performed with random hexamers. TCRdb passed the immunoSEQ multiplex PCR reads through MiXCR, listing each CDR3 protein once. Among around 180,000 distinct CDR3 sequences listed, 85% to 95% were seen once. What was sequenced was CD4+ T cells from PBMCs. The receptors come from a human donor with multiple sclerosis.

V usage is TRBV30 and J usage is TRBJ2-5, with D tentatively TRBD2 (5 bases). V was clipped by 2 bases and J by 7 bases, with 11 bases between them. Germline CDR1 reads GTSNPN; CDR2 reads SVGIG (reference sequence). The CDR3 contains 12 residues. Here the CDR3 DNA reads TGTGCCTGGAGTCTAACCGCGGGGACCCAGTACTTC. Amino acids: CAWSLTAGTQYF.

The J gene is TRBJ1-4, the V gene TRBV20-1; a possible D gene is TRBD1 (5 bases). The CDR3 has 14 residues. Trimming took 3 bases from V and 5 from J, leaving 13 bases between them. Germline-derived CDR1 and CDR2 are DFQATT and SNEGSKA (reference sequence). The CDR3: CSASMGRMNEKLFF. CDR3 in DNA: TGCAGTGCTAGTATGGGACGGATGAATGAAAAACTGTTTTTT.

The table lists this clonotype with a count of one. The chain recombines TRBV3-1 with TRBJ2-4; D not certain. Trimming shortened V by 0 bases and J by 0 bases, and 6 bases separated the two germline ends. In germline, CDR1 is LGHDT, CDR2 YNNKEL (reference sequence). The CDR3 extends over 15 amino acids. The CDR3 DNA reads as TGTGCCAGCAGCCAAGAGGGGTTAGCCAAAAACATTCAGTACTTC. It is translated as CASSQEGLAKNIQYF. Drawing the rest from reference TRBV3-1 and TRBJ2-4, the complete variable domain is DTAVSQTPKYLVTQMGNDKSIKCEQNLGHDTMYWYKQDSKKFLKIMFSYNNKELIINETVPNRFSPKSPDKAHLNLHINSLELGDSAVYFCASSQEGLAKNIQYFGAGTRLSVL.

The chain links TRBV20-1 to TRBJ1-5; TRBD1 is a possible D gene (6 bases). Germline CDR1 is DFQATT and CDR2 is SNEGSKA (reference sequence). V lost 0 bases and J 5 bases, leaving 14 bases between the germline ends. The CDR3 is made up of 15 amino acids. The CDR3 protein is CSAREAGVGYQPQHF. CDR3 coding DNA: TGCAGTGCTAGAGAGGCAGGGGTTGGGTATCAGCCCCAGCATTTT.

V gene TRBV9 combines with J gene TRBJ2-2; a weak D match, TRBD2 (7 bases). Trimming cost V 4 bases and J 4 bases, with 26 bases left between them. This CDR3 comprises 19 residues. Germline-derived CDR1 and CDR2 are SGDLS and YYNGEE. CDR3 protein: CASSPRLAGGGGGTGELFF. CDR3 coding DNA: TGTGCCAGCAGCCCTCGACTGGCAGGCGGGGGAGGGGGCACCGGGGAGCTGTTTTTT.

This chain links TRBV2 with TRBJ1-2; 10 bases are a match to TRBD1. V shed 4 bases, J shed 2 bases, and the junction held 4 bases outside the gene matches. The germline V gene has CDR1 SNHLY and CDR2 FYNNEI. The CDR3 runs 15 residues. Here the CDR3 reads CASSGTGGTNYGYTF. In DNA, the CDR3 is TGTGCCAGCAGTGGGACAGGGGGAACCAACTATGGCTACACCTTC.

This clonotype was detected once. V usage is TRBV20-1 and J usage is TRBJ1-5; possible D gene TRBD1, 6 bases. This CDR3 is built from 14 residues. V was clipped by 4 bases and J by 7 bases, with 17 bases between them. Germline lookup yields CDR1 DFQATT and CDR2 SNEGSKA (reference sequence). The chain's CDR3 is CSATPGGILQPQHF. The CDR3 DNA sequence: TGCAGTGCTACCCCGGGGGGCATATTGCAGCCCCAGCATTTT.

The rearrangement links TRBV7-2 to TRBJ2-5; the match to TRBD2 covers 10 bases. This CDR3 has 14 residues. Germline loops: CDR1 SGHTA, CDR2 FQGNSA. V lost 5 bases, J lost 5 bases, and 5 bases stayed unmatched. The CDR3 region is CASSTGSGGETQYF. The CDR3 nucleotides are TGTGCCAGCAGCACGGGTAGCGGGGGGGAGACCCAGTACTTC. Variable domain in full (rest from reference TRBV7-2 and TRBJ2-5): GAGVSQSPSNKVTEKGKDVELRCDPISGHTALYWYRQSLGQGLEFLIYFQGNSAPDKSGLPSDRFSAERTGGSVSTLTIQRTQQEDSAVYLCASSTGSGGETQYFGPGTRLLVL.

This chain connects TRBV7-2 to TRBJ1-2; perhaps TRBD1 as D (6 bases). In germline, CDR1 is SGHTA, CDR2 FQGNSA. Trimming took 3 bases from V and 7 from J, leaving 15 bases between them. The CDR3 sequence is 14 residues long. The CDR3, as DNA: TGTGCCAGCAGCTTTTATGGGGGGGCTGGTGGCTACACCTTC. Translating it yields CASSFYGGAGGYTF.

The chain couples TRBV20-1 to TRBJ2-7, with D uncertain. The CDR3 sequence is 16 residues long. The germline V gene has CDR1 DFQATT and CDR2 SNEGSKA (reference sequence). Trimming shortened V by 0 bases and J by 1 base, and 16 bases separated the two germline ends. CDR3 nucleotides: TGCAGTGCTAGAGACGGAAATGTGGGCAGTTCCTACGAGCAGTACTTC. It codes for CSARDGNVGSSYEQYF.

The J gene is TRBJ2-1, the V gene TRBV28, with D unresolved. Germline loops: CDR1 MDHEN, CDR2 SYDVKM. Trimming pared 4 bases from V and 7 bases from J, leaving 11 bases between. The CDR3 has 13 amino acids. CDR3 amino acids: CASSSPPRNEQFF. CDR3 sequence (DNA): TGTGCCAGCAGTTCCCCACCTAGGAATGAGCAGTTCTTC.

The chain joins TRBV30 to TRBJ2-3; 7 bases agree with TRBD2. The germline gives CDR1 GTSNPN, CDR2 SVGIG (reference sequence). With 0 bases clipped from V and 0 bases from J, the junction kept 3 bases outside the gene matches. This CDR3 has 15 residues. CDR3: CAWSVLAISTDTQYF. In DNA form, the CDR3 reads TGTGCCTGGAGTGTACTAGCGATAAGCACAGATACGCAGTATTTT.

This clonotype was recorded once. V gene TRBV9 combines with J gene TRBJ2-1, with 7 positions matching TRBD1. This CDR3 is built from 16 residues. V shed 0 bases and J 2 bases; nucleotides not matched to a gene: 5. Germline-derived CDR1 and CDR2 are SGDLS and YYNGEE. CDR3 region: CASSVASQGAYNEQFF. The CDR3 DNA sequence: TGTGCCAGCAGCGTAGCTTCCCAGGGGGCCTACAATGAGCAGTTCTTC.

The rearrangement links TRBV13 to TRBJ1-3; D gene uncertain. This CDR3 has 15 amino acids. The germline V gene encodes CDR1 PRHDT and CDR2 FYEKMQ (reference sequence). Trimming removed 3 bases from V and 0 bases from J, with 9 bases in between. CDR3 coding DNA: TGTGCCAGCAGCTTGGGCACTACCTCTGGAAACACCATATATTTT. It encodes CASSLGTTSGNTIYF.

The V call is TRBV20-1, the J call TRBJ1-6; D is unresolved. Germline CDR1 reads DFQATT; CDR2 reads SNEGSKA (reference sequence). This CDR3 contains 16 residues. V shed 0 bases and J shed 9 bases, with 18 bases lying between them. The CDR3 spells CSAREGRGVQFSPLHF. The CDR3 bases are TGCAGTGCTAGAGAGGGCCGCGGGGTACAATTTTCACCCCTCCACTTT.

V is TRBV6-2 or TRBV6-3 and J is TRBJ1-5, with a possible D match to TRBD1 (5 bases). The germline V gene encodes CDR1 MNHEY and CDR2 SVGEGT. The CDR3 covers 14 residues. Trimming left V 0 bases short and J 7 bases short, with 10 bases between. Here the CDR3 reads CASSYSGGEQPQHF. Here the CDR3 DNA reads TGTGCCAGCAGTTACTCTGGGGGTGAGCAGCCCCAGCATTTT.

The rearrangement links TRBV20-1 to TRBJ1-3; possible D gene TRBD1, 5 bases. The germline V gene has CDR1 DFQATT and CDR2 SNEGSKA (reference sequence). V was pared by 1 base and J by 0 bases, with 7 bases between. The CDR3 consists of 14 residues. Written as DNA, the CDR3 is TGCAGTGCTAGAGGAGGGGCCTCTGGAAACACCATATATTTT. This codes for CSARGGASGNTIYF.

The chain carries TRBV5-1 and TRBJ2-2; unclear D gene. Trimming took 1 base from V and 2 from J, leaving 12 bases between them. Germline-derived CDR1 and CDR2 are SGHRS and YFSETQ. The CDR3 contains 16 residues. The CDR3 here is CASSLFPGGNTGELFF. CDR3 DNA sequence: TGCGCCAGCAGCTTGTTTCCGGGCGGAAACACCGGGGAGCTGTTTTTT.

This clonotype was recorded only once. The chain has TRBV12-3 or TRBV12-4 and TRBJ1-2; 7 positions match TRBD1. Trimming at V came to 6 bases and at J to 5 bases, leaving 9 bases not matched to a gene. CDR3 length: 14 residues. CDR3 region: CASSKTGKEYGYTF. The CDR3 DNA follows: TGTGCCAGCAGCAAGACAGGGAAAGAGTATGGCTACACCTTC.

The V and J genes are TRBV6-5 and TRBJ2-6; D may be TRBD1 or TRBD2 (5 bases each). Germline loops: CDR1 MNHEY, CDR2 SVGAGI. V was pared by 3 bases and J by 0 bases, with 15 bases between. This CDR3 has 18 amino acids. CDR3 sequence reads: CASSYSWDPSSGANVLTF. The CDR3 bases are TGTGCCAGCAGTTATTCCTGGGACCCCTCCTCTGGGGCCAACGTCCTGACTTTC.

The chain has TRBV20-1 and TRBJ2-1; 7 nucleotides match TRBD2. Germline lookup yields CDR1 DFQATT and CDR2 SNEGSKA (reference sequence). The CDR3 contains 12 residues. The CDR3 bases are TGCAGGGGCGAGGGAGGGCCCAATGAGCAGTTCTTC. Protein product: CRGEGGPNEQFF.

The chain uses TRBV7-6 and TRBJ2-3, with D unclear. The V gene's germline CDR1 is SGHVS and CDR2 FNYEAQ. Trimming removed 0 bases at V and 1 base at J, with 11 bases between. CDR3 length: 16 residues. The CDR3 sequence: CASSLASSRGTDTQYF. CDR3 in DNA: TGTGCCAGCAGCTTAGCGTCATCTCGGGGCACAGATACGCAGTATTTT.

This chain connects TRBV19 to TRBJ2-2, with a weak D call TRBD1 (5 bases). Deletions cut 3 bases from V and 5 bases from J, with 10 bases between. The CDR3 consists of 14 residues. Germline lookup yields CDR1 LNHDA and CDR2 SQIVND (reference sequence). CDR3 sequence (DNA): TGTGCCAGTAGTATTGCCAGGGATACCGGGGAGCTGTTTTTT. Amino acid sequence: CASSIARDTGELFF.

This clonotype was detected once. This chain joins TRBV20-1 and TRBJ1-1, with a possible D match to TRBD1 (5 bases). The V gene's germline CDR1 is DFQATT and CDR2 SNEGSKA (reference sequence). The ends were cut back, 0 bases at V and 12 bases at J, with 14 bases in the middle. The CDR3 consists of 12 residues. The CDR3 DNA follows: TGCAGTGCTAGAGATACAGGCTCTAAAACTTTCTTT. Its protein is CSARDTGSKTFF.

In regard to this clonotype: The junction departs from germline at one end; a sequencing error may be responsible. The CDR3 DNA is TGTGCCAGCAGCTTAACCACTAGCGGGGGCCCGATTTTT. This gives the protein CASSLTTSGGPIF. This chain links TRBV7-9 with TRBJ2-3; 11 positions agree with TRBD2. CDR3 length equals 13 residues. CDR1 and CDR2 from the germline V gene are SEHNR and FQNEAQ (reference sequence).

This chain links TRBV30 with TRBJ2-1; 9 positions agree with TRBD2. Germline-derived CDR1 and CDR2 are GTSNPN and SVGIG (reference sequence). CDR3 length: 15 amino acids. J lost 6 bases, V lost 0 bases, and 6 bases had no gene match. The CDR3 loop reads CAWSVSGRLGNEQFF. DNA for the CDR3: TGTGCCTGGAGTGTAAGCGGGAGGTTAGGCAATGAGCAGTTCTTC.